Following are 22 T cell receptor beta chains from one sample sequenced in a study of CD8 T cells in Susac syndrome. The RNA input was roughly 0.45 to 1 ug, and it was reverse transcribed with random hexamers. TCRdb redid the calling of the immunoSEQ multiplex PCR reads with MiXCR, one entry per CDR3 protein. The sample includes around 230,000 distinct CDR3 sequences, about 95% of them seen just once. The sequencing input was CD4+ T cells from PBMCs. The receptor source for this set is a human donor with multiple sclerosis.

The chain has TRBV29-1 and TRBJ1-1; 9 nucleotides align to TRBD1. Germline assignment: CDR1 SQVTM and CDR2 ANQGSEA. The CDR3 is 14 residues long. V shed 4 bases and J 4 bases; nucleotides not matched to a gene: 7. The chain's CDR3 is CSVGDREGSTEAFF. CDR3 DNA sequence: TGCAGCGTTGGGGACAGGGAGGGCAGCACTGAAGCTTTCTTT. The full variable domain, completed using reference TRBV29-1 and TRBJ1-1, is SAVISQKPSRDICQRGTSLTIQCQVDSQVTMMFWYRQQPGQSLTLIATANQGSEATYESGFVIDKFPISRPNLTFSTLTVSNMSPEDSSIYLCSVGDREGSTEAFFGQGTRLTVV.

This chain joins TRBV7-9 and TRBJ2-3; the D is unclear. The CDR3 is 12 amino acids. Per the germline V gene, CDR1 is SEHNR and CDR2 is FQNEAQ (reference sequence). V dropped 4 bases and J dropped 3 bases, with 5 bases sitting between them. CDR3 in DNA: TGTGCCAGCAGCTATCCAACAGATACGCAGTATTTT. Translated, it gives CASSYPTDTQYF.

This clonotype has just one count. In DNA, the CDR3 is TGTGCCAGTAGTAGCCTTGGACCAACCCTGGGCAATGAGCAGTTCTTC. Amino acid sequence: CASSSLGPTLGNEQFF. The rearrangement uses TRBV19 and TRBJ2-1; D not resolved. The germline V gene encodes CDR1 LNHDA and CDR2 SQIVND (reference sequence). V lost 4 bases and J 6 bases, leaving 19 bases between the germline ends. The CDR3 contains 16 residues.

CDR3 bases: TGCAGCGTGGGTGAAACAGGGGGCACCGGTAATGAAAAACTGTTTTTT. It yields the protein CSVGETGGTGNEKLFF. The rearrangement joins TRBV29-1 to TRBJ1-4, with TRBD1 identical over 9 bases. The germline gives CDR1 SQVTM, CDR2 ANQGSEA. With 6 bases clipped from V and 4 bases from J, the junction kept 12 bases outside the gene matches. CDR3 length: 16 amino acids.

The gene calls are TRBV2 and TRBJ1-2; D unclear. Germline-derived CDR1 and CDR2 are SNHLY and FYNNEI. CDR3 length: 13 amino acids. V was clipped by 5 bases and J by 5 bases, with 12 bases between them. As DNA, the CDR3 is TGTGCCAGCAGTACCTCGGCCGAATATGGCTACACCTTC. Its translation is CASSTSAEYGYTF.

The chain recombines TRBV7-2 with TRBJ2-5; 9 nucleotides agree with TRBD2. From germline, CDR1 is SGHTA and CDR2 FQGNSA. The CDR3 consists of 15 residues. Trimming removed 5 bases from V and 3 bases from J; junction bases left unmatched: 7. The CDR3 reads CASSQRGELKETQYF. CDR3 DNA: TGTGCCAGCAGCCAGCGGGGGGAACTGAAAGAGACCCAGTACTTC.

This chain connects TRBV20-1 to TRBJ2-1; 8 positions agree with TRBD1. The CDR3 is 15 amino acids. The trim removed 3 bases at V and 4 bases at J, leaving 8 bases unmatched. Germline loops: CDR1 DFQATT, CDR2 SNEGSKA (reference sequence). As DNA, the CDR3 is TGCAGTGCTAGGTTAGGCGGGACAGGATACAATGAGCAGTTCTTC. It translates to CSARLGGTGYNEQFF.

This clonotype was recorded only once. The chain carries TRBV3-1 and TRBJ2-7, with 7 bases that match TRBD1. V gave up 5 bases and J gave up 2 bases; unmatched junction bases: 9. CDR1 LGHDT and CDR2 YNNKEL come from the germline V gene (reference sequence). The CDR3 runs 15 residues. DNA of the CDR3: TGTGCCAGCAGCTCCAGACAGGGCCCTACCTACGAGCAGTACTTC. Residues: CASSSRQGPTYEQYF.

The V gene is TRBV7-9, the J gene TRBJ2-2, with unresolved D. Trimming took off 5 bases at V and 4 bases at J, with 17 bases between the two ends. Germline loops: CDR1 SEHNR, CDR2 FQNEAQ (reference sequence). This CDR3 has 16 residues. In DNA, the CDR3 is TGTGCCAGCAGCCCCCTTAGGTGGTATTCCACCGGGGAGCTGTTTTTT. Encoded protein: CASSPLRWYSTGELFF.

V and J are TRBV7-2 and TRBJ1-5; no reliable D call. Germline loops: CDR1 SGHTA, CDR2 FQGNSA. The V end was cut by 5 bases, the J end by 3 bases, with 17 bases between. This CDR3 comprises 16 residues. The chain's CDR3 is CASSPAPIALNQPQHF. CDR3 sequence (DNA): TGTGCCAGCAGCCCCGCTCCAATTGCGCTCAATCAGCCCCAGCATTTT.

This clonotype was seen a single time. V usage is TRBV29-1 and J usage is TRBJ1-1, with a possible D match to TRBD1 (5 bases). The CDR3 consists of 14 residues. Deletions cut 2 bases from V and 2 bases from J, with 12 bases between. Germline assignment: CDR1 SQVTM and CDR2 ANQGSEA. In DNA form, the CDR3 reads TGCAGCGTTGAACCGGGGCCCCTTAACACTGAAGCTTTCTTT. Translation gives CSVEPGPLNTEAFF.

The chain recombines TRBV6-4 with TRBJ2-5; the D is unclear. CDR1 and CDR2 (germline): MRHNA, SNTAGT. This CDR3 is 12 amino acids long. With 3 bases removed from V and 0 bases from J, the gap between germline ends came to 2 bases. The CDR3 DNA reads as TGTGCCAGCAGTGAGTACCAAGAGACCCAGTACTTC. Protein sequence: CASSEYQETQYF.

This clonotype was recorded only once. The rearrangement joins TRBV6-5 to TRBJ2-7, with D perhaps being TRBD1 or TRBD2 (5 bases each). The length of the CDR3 is 11 residues. The V gene's germline CDR1 is MNHEY and CDR2 SVGAGI. V was pared by 8 bases and J by 4 bases, with 9 bases between. DNA of the CDR3: TGTGCCAGCTGGGGGATTTACGAGCAGTACTTC. Translating it yields CASWGIYEQYF.

The chain joins TRBV18 to TRBJ1-1; a possible D gene is TRBD1 (5 bases). Trimming removed 1 base at V and 0 bases at J, with 9 bases between. In germline, CDR1 is KGHSH, CDR2 LQKENI. This CDR3 is built from 15 residues. The CDR3 DNA follows: TGTGCCAGCTCACCACAGAAGGGGATGAACACTGAAGCTTTCTTT. Protein: CASSPQKGMNTEAFF.

The rearrangement uses TRBV29-1 and TRBJ1-1; D is possibly TRBD1 (6 bases). The CDR3 runs to 14 residues. Trimming removed 2 bases from V and 7 bases from J, with 17 bases in between. Germline V gene lookup returns CDR1 SQVTM and CDR2 ANQGSEA. The CDR3 nucleotides are TGCAGCGTTGAAAGGGGGGCCTCGTTTGGTGAAGCTTTCTTT. Its translation is CSVERGASFGEAFF.

The CDR3 DNA sequence: TGTGCCAGCAGCCAATGGTTGGGCTCCTACAATGAGCAGTTCTTC. It is translated as CASSQWLGSYNEQFF. This chain uses TRBV14 with TRBJ2-1; D is ambiguous. This CDR3 has 15 residues. Trimming removed 2 bases from V and 0 bases from J, with 8 bases in between. Germline assignment: CDR1 SGHDN and CDR2 FVKESK. Combining the CDR3 with reference TRBV14 and TRBJ2-1 gives the whole variable domain EAGVTQFPSHSVIEKGQTVTLRCDPISGHDNLYWYRRVMGKEIKFLLHFVKESKQDESGMPNNRFLAERTGGTYSTLKVQPAELEDSGVYFCASSQWLGSYNEQFFGPGTRLTVL.

The chain couples TRBV7-2 to TRBJ2-1; D assignment may be TRBD1 or TRBD2 (5 bases each). Looked up from germline, CDR1 is SGHTA and CDR2 is FQGNSA. This CDR3 contains 13 residues. Trimming cost V 5 bases and J 7 bases, with 12 bases left between them. CDR3 loop: CASSPRGVNEQFF. CDR3 DNA sequence: TGTGCCAGCAGCCCCAGAGGGGTGAATGAGCAGTTCTTC.

This clonotype was counted a single time. The CDR3, as DNA: TGTGCCAGCACAGGGAACTACGAGCAGTACTTC. Amino acids: CASTGNYEQYF. This rearrangement joins TRBV28 to TRBJ2-7; the D gene is possibly TRBD1 (5 bases). CDR1 and CDR2 (germline): MDHEN, SYDVKM. The CDR3 is 11 residues long. V gave up 7 bases and J gave up 3 bases, with 7 bases separating them.

The rearrangement joins TRBV5-1 to TRBJ2-7; unclear D gene. Looked up from germline, CDR1 is SGHRS and CDR2 is YFSETQ. The CDR3 is made up of 12 amino acids. V was clipped by 8 bases and J by 4 bases, with 13 bases between them. The CDR3 nucleotides read TGCGCCAGTAGCATTGACCTTTACGAGCAGTACTTC. It codes for CASSIDLYEQYF. Full variable domain (missing parts from reference TRBV5-1 and TRBJ2-7): KAGVTQTPRYLIKTRGQQVTLSCSPISGHRSVSWYQQTPGQGLQFLFEYFSETQRNKGNFPGRFSGRQFSNSRSEMNVSTLELGDSALYLCASSIDLYEQYFGPGTRLTVT.

The rearrangement joins TRBV27 to TRBJ2-7, with a tentative D call TRBD2 (6 bases). V dropped 6 bases and J dropped 3 bases, with 12 bases sitting between them. The CDR3 runs to 13 residues. Germline lookup yields CDR1 MNHEY and CDR2 SMNVEV (reference sequence). The CDR3 DNA follows: TGTGCCAGCAGCCGGGCGGAGGGCTACGAGCAGTACTTC. It codes for CASSRAEGYEQYF.

This chain joins TRBV4-2 and TRBJ2-7; 10 bases match TRBD1. Per germline, CDR1 LGHNA and CDR2 YNFKEQ. The CDR3 sequence is 19 residues long. V gave up 1 base and J gave up 2 bases; unmatched junction bases: 14. The CDR3 DNA reads as TGTGCCAGCAGCCAAGCTGCCGGGACAGGGGTAGGAGTGACCTACGAGCAGTACTTC. This encodes CASSQAAGTGVGVTYEQYF.

This sequence joins TRBV20-1 and TRBJ2-7; 7 positions match TRBD2. V lost 6 bases and J lost 3; bases outside the gene matches: 14. The CDR3 covers 15 residues. The germline CDR1 and CDR2 sequences are DFQATT and SNEGSKA (reference sequence). CDR3 nucleotide sequence: TGCAGTGCCCTGAGTTGGGGAGGGGTACTCTACGAGCAGTACTTC. Its protein is CSALSWGGVLYEQYF.